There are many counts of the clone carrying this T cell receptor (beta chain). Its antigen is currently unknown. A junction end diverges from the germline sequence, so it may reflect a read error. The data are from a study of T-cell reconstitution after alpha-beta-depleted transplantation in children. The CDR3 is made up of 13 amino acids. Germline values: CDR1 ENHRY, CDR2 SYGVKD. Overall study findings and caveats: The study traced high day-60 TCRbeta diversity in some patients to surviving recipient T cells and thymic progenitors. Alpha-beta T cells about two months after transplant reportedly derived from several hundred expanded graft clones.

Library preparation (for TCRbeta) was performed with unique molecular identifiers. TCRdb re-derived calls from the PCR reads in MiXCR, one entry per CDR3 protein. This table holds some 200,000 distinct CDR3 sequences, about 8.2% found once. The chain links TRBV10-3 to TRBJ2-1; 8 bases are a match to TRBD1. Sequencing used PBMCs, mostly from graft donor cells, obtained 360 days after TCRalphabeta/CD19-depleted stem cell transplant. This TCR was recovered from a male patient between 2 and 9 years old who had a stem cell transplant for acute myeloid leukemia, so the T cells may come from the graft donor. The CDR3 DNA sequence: TGTGCCATCAGTGTCGACAGGGGCCTCAACGGTGTCTTC. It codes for CAISVDRGLNGVF.